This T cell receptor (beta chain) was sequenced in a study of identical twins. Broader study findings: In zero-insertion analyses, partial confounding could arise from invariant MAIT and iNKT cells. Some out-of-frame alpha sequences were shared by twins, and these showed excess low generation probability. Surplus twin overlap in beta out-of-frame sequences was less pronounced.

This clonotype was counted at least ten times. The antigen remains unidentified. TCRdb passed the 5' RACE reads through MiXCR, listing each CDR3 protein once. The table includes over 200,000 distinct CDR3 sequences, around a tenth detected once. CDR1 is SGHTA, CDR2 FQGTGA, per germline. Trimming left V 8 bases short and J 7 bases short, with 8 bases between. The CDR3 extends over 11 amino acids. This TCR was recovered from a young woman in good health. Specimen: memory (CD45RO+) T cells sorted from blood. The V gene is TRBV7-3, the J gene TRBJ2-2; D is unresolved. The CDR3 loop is CASPWGGELFF. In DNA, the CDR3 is TGTGCCAGCCCCTGGGGCGGGGAGCTGTTTTTT. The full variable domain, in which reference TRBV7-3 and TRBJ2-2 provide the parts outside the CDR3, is GAGVSQTPSNKVTEKGKYVELRCDPISGHTALYWYRQSLGQGPEFLIYFQGTGAADDSGLPNDRFFAVRPEGSVSTLKIQRTERGDSAVYLCASPWGGELFFGEGSRLTVL.